This TCR beta chain originates from a study of T-cell reconstitution after alpha-beta-depleted transplantation in children. V dropped 2 bases and J dropped 4 bases, with 17 bases sitting between them. The germline CDR1 and CDR2 sequences are DFQATT and SNEGSKA (reference sequence). The CDR3 is made up of 16 amino acids. Preparing the TCRbeta library involved the use of unique molecular identifiers. TCRdb re-analysed the PCR reads in MiXCR, keeping a single row per CDR3 protein. The sample has about 610,000 distinct CDR3 sequences; roughly a tenth are singletons. The receptor was isolated from a human donor who donated a stem cell graft to a child with acute myeloid leukemia. The specimen was PBMCs from the stem cell graft donor, collected from the stem cell graft. The rearrangement links TRBV20-1 to TRBJ1-4; D unresolved. The CDR3 reads CSARRSADRFNEKLFF. CDR3 sequence (DNA): TGCAGTGCTAGAAGGTCGGCAGACCGCTTTAATGAAAAACTGTTTTTT.